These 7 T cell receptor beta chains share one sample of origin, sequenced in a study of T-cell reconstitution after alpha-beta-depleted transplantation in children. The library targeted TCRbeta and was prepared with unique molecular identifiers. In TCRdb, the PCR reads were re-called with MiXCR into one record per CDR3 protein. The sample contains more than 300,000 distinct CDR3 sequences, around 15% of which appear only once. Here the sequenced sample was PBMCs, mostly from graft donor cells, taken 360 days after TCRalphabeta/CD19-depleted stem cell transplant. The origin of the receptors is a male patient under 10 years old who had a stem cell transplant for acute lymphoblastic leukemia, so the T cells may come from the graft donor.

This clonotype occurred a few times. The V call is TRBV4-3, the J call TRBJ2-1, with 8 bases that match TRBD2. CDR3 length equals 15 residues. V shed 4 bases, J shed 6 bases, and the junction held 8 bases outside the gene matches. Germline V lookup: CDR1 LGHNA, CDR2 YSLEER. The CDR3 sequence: CASSPLSGMINEQFF. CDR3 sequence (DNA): TGCGCCAGCAGCCCCCTTAGCGGGATGATCAATGAGCAGTTCTTC.

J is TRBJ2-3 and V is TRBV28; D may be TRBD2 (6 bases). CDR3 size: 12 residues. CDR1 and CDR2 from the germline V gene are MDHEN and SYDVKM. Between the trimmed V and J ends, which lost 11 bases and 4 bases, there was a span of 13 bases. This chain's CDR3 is CASQRVPDTQYF. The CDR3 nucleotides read TGTGCCTCTCAGCGGGTCCCAGATACGCAGTATTTT.

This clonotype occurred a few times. In DNA, the CDR3 is TGCAGTGGCCTAGCGGGAGTTGTAGAGACCCAGTACTTC. It yields the protein CSGLAGVVETQYF. J is TRBJ2-5 and V is TRBV20-1; 10 bases map to TRBD2. V shed 7 bases and J 4 bases; nucleotides not matched to a gene: 6. CDR1 and CDR2 from the germline V gene are DFQATT and SNEGSKA (reference sequence). The CDR3 is 13 amino acids.

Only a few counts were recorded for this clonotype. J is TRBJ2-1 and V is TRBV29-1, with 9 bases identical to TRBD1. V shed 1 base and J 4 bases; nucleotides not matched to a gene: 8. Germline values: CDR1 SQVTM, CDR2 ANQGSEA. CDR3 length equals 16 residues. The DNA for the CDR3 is TGCAGCGTTGAAGCCCCCGGGACAGGGAGGTACAATGAGCAGTTCTTC. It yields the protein CSVEAPGTGRYNEQFF.

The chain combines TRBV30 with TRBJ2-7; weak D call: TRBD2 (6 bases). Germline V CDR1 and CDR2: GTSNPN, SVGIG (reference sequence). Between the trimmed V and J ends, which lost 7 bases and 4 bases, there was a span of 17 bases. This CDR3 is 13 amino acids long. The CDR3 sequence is CASTGGGIYEQYF. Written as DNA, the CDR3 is TGTGCCTCTACAGGAGGAGGGATTTACGAGCAGTACTTC. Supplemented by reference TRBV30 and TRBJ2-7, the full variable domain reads SQTIHQWPATLVQPVGSPLSLECTVEGTSNPNLYWYRQAAGRGLQLLFYSVGIGQISSEVPQNLSASRPQDRQFILSSKKLLLSDSGFYLCASTGGGIYEQYFGPGTRLTVT.

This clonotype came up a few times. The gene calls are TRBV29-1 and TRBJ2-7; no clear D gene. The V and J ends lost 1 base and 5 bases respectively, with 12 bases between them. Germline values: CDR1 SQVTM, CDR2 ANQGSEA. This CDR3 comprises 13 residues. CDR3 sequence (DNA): TGCAGCGTTGAAGCTACGACCACCCACGAGCAGTACTTC. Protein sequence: CSVEATTTHEQYF.

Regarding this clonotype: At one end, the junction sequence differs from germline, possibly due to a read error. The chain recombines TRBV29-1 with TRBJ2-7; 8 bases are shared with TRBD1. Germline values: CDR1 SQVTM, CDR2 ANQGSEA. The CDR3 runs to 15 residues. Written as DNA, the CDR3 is TGCAGCGTTGAATCGGTGACAGGGGTTATCCCTTTCCGGGAGTTC. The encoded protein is CSVESVTGVIPFREF.